This T cell receptor beta chain stems from a study of blood T cell repertoires in COVID-19. Across the whole study: Whether acute or convalescent, the COVID-19 samples came from the United States, Italy and Spain. T cells, B-cell-depleted T cells, or PBMCs supplied cDNA or gDNA.

Cohorts were assigned according to the clinical history that participants reported. Two consecutive negative NP/OP PCR tests, clearance, or resolved symptoms defined Cohort 3 recovery. TCRdb's table, derived via immunoSEQ multiplex PCR, lists solely in-frame clones and lacks some. This table has 360,000 or so clones, approximately 89% appearing once. Between the trimmed V and J ends, which lost 0 bases and 2 bases, there was a span of 6 bases. This CDR3 comprises 14 residues. The germline CDR1 and CDR2 sequences are MGHRA and YSYEKL. The rearrangement links TRBV4-1 to TRBJ2-3; D is ambiguous. The receptor comes from a woman aged 25 to 45 who had recovered from COVID-19. What was sequenced was PBMCs or T cells enriched from blood (not recorded which). CDR3 in amino acids: CASSQDRDTDTQYF. CDR3 bases: TGCGCCAGCAGCCAAGATCGAGACACAGATACGCAGTATTTT.